This T cell receptor beta chain was identified during a study of shared clonotypes between healthy human individuals (dated by TCRdb to 2018 to 2021). At the level of the whole study: A couple of women and a few men aged 18 to 49 years were included in the cohort. Per donor, three plates each were used for CD4 naive and CD4 memory, two for CD8 naive, and one for CD8 memory. To estimate repertoire size and how much clonotype sharing occurs between individuals, the study deeply sequenced the blood TCR repertoires of five healthy adults. Libraries were prepared and TCR repertoires were sequenced by different laboratories using diverse techniques, in order to increase sequencing depth and limit assay-specific biases. Each donor's leukapheresis produced roughly between roughly 0.85 and 10 billion PBMCs.

Using the deep immunoSEQ assay, TCR CDR3 regions were amplified from genomic DNA by multiplex PCR. Extracted genomic DNA from each cell subset was distributed evenly across all wells of several immunoSEQ 96-well plates, and each plate was treated as a replicate. For sorted subsets, roughly 200 ng genomic DNA, equal to some 28,000 T cell genomes, was loaded into each replicate PCR. Purified libraries were quantified with a Qubit 3.0 fluorometer, sized on a Bioanalyzer 2100, and re-quantified with the KAPA Library Quantification kit. A separate single-read 150-cycle Illumina NextSeq 550 flow cell was used to sequence each immunoSEQ 96-well plate. The study's own analysis went as follows. Because the immunoSEQ output held only junctional sequences and lacked quality scores, the filtering could not match the filtering applied to full-length reads. Sequences were annotated with PyIR, a Python wrapper for IgBLAST v1.9, using IMGT germline references to assign V/J genes and CDR3. Any read was removed if the V/J assignment was weak (E-value above 1e-6), the CDR3 was missing, or the read contained stop codons, out-of-frame junctions, or ambiguous translated residues. V3J clonotypes were defined by identical inferred V gene, J gene, and CDR3 amino acid sequence. Percentage overlap between repertoires was calculated by dividing the number of shared unique clonotypes by the size of the smaller repertoire. Three approaches were used to assess repertoire richness: RTK rarefaction, the Chao1 estimator, and Recon v2.1 estimates of unobserved clonotypes. Generation probabilities for all TCRbeta clonotypes obtained by the gDNA method from a handful of donors were computed using OLGA. TCRdb limited this immuneACCESS table to in-frame rearrangements with V and J called. A share of clones is missing; checked studies link under half to unresolved V genes, and the rest is unexplained. The DNA was the basis for D and trimming; V, J and clone size are from that table. The sample includes roughly 520,000 clones, with 90% to 96% observed a single time. The ten largest clones take up around 0.066% of the sample.

The CDR3 numbers 16 residues from cysteine through phenylalanine. The kept DNA is CDR3 alone, 48 bases in frame from the first base. V is trimmed back by 0 bases and J by 5 bases, and the junction contains 1 base that no gene match accounts for. From a lookup of the germline V gene, CDR1 and CDR2 are LGHNA and YNFKEQ. Donors were healthy HIV-negative adults with no recently reported acute infections or vaccinations. Only Caucasian adults living in Nashville, Tennessee, USA were represented among the donors. CD4+ T cells were enriched by magnetic negative selection; naive cells were then positively selected on CD45RA, and the negative fraction formed the memory subset. After blood collection by leukapheresis, PBMCs were isolated using Ficoll-Histopaque density gradient centrifugation and then cryopreserved in the vapor phase of liquid nitrogen. Purity and quantity of every magnetically sorted T cell population were checked by analytical flow cytometry. Each sorted fraction had its genomic DNA isolated and then quantified by UV absorbance on a Nanodrop 2000c.

Paper-wide results and their limitations: Rarefaction of sorted-subset datasets indicated incomplete sequencing despite the large sequencing depth. Pairwise subsampling led to the expectation that sequencing depth would affect the degree of clonotype sharing among donors. When several donors were compared, the shared fraction of clonotypes was around 5% for naive CD4, around 3.6% for naive CD8, roughly 2.5% for memory CD4, and around 0.4% for memory CD8. Clonotypes shared by all four sorted-subset donors showed higher generation probabilities than non-shared clonotypes. Because the study included only a small number of donors, the genetic and exposure-history diversity represented was limited. Only blood was sampled, and tissue TCR repertoires likely differ from those in blood. Naive subsets generally had larger estimated clonotype richness than memory subsets.

Comment on this clone: The antigen this receptor binds is unknown. There are no base qualities to consult, and no much larger clone falls within one base.

This receptor was taken from a woman aged 25 to 39 in good health. Specimen: naive CD4+ T cells sorted from blood. The cell subset or site label of this sample denotes: CD45RA+ positively selected. Recombination joined TRBV4-2 with TRBJ2-3; the central 14 bases match TRBD2. The nucleotide sequence is TGTGCCAGCAGCCAAGAAGGGACTAGCGGGAGAGATACGCAGTATTTT. The translation is CASSQEGTSGRDTQYF.